This T cell receptor beta chain was captured in a study of Graves' ophthalmopathy and Graves' hyperthyroidism. Overall study context: The blood sample was drawn at first diagnosis and before any treatment.

At least ten counts were recorded for this clonotype. Antigen: not known. From RNA, the CDR3 regions of TCR beta chains were amplified and sequenced. Amplification began with first-round RT-PCR using HTBI primers, then second-round multiplex PCR was performed. TCRdb re-analysed the multiplex PCR reads in MiXCR, keeping a single row per CDR3 protein. The repertoire holds around 470,000 distinct CDR3 sequences, with approximately 14% as singletons. The CDR3 contains 13 residues. V trimming: 6 bases; J trimming: 7 bases; junction bases outside the gene matches: 8. Per the germline V gene, CDR1 is MNHEY and CDR2 is SMNVEV (reference sequence). Additional autoimmune diseases, uncontrolled infections, pregnancy or lactation disqualified patients. Fresh peripheral blood, around 10 ml, was the PBMC source. Study observations and caveats: Blood also harbored most expanded thyroid clonotypes above 0.001 frequency.

V gene TRBV27 combines with J gene TRBJ1-1, with 7 bases matching TRBD1. Source material: blood. The receptor was isolated from a woman in her twenties or thirties with Graves' ophthalmopathy. Here the CDR3 reads CASREPGTVEAFF. The CDR3, as DNA: TGTGCCAGCAGAGAACCCGGGACAGTTGAAGCTTTCTTT.